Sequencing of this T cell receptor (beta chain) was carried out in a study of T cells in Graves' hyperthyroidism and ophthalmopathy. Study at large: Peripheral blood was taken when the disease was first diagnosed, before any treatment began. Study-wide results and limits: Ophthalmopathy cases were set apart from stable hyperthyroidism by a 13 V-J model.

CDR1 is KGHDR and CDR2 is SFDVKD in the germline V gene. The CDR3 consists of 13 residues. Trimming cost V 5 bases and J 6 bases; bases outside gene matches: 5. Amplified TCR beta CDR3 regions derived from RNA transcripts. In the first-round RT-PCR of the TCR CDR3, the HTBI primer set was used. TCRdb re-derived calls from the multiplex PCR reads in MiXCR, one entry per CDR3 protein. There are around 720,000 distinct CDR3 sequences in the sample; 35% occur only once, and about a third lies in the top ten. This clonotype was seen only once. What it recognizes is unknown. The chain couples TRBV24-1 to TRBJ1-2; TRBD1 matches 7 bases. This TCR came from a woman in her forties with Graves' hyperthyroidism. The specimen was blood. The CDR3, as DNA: TGTGCCACCAGTGGTTTTCAGGGGGATGGCTACACCTTC. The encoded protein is CATSGFQGDGYTF.